This T cell receptor (beta chain) was sequenced during a study of blood T cell repertoires in COVID-19. Study in general: Specimens from acute and convalescent COVID-19 originated in the United States, Italy and Spain.

Participants were aged roughly 18 to 89 years from 20 to 30 US areas. Worth noting for this clone: The junction differs from germline at one of its ends, possibly a read error.

Under the authors' procedure: Researchers report that nucleated cell counts were estimated from reference gene primer amplification. Here immunoSEQ multiplex PCR was the method, and the copy in TCRdb shows in-frame clones only, minus some. The DNA gave D and trimming, while V, J and clone size come from that table. The sample consists of roughly 280,000 clones, roughly nine tenths of them appearing once. The receptor's source is a woman in her late teens or twenties who had recovered from COVID-19. The sequenced sample was PBMCs or T cells enriched from blood (not recorded which).

In DNA form, the CDR3 reads TGTGCCAGCTCACCCAGACAGGGGAGCACTCAGCCCCAGCATTTT. Protein sequence: CASSPRQGSTQPQHF. The genes are TRBV18 and TRBJ1-5; 8 bases fit TRBD1. Germline CDR1 KGHSH, CDR2 LQKENI. The CDR3 extends over 15 amino acids.